This T cell receptor (beta chain) is from a study of shared clonotypes between healthy human individuals. Turning to the study itself: CD8 memory received one plate per donor, CD8 naive two, CD4 memory three and CD4 naive three.

Study-wide results and caveats: Estimated richness was generally greater in naive than memory subsets.

CD45RO-negative CD8 cells positively selected for CCR7 made up the naive population, which excluded terminally differentiated effector memory CD45RA+ cells. Turning to this clone: Its antigen is unknown.

The assay ran at deep level. The method was immunoSEQ multiplex PCR; TCRdb's version includes in-frame clones alone and lacks a portion of them. This table holds about 2 million clones, about 95% found once. The CDR3 consists of 19 residues. The V gene end was trimmed by 5 bases and the J gene end by 4 bases; junction bases not matched to a gene: 10. Germline-derived CDR1 and CDR2 are SEHNR and FQNEAQ (reference sequence). This clonotype was obtained from a man aged 18 to 29 in good health. The chain carries TRBV7-9 and TRBJ2-2; 16 nucleotides match TRBD2. The specimen sequenced was naive CD8+ T cells sorted from blood. CDR3 sequence reads: CASSKGLAGGPLFTGELFF. CDR3 nucleotides: TGTGCCAGCAGCAAGGGACTAGCGGGAGGGCCTTTGTTCACCGGGGAGCTGTTTTTT.